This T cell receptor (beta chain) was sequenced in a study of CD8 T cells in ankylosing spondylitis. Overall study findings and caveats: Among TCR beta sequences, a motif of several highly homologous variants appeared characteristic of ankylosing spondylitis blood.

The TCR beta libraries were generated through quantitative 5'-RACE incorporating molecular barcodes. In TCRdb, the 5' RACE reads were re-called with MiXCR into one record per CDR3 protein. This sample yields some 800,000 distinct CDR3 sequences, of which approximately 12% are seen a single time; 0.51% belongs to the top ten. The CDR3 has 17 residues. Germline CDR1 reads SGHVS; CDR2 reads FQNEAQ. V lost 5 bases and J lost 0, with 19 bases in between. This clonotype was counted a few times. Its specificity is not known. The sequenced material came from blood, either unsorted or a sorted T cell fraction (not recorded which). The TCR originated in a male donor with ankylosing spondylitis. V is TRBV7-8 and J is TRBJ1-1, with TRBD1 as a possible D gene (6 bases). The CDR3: CASSVGHLTRMNTEAFF. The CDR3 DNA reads TGTGCCAGCAGCGTGGGACACCTTACCCGCATGAACACTGAAGCTTTCTTT.